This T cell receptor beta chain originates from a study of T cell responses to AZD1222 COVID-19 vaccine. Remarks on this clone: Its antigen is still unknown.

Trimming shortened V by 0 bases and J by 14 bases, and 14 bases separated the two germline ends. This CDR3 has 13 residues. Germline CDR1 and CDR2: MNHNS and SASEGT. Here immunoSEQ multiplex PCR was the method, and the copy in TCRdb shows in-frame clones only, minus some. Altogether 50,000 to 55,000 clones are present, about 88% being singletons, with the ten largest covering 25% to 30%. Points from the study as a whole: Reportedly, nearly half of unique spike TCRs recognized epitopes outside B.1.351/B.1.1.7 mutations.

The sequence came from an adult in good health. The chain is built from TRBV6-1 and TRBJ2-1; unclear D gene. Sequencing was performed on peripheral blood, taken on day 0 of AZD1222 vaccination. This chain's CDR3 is CASSEAVVVSEFF. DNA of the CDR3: TGTGCCAGCAGTGAAGCAGTGGTCGTCTCGGAGTTCTTC.